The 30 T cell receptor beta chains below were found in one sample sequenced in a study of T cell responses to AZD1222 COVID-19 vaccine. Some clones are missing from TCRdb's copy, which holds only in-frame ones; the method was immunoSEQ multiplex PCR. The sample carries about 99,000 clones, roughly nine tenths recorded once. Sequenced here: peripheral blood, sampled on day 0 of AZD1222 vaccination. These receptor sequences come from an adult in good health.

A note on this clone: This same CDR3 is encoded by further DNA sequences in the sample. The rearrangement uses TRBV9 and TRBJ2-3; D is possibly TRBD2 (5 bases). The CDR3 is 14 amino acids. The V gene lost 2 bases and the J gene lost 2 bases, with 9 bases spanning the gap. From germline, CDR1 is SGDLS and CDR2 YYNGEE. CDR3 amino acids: CASSVSGSTDTQYF. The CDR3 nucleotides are TGTGCCAGCAGCGTCAGCGGATCCACAGATACGCAGTATTTT.

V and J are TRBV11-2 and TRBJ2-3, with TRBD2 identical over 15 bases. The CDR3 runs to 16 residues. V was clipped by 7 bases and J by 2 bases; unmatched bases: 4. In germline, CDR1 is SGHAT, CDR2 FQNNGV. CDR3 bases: TGTGCCAGCACCGGACTAGCGGGAGGGTTCACAGATACGCAGTATTTT. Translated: CASTGLAGGFTDTQYF.

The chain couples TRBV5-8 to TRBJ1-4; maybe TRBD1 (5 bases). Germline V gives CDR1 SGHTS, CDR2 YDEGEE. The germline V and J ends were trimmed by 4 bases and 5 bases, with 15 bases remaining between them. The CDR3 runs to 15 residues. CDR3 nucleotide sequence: TGTGCCAGCAGCGGATACCCGGGGCAAAATGAAAAACTGTTTTTT. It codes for CASSGYPGQNEKLFF. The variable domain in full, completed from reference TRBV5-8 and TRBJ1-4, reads EAGVTQSPTHLIKTRGQQATLRCSPISGHTSVYWYQQALGLGLQFLLWYDEGEERNRGNFPPRFSGRQFPNYSSELNVNALELEDSALYLCASSGYPGQNEKLFFGSGTQLSVL.

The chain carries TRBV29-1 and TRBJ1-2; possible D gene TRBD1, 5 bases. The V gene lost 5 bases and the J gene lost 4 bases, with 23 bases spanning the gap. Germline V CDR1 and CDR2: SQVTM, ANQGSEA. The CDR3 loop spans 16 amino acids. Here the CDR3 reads CSVPLGERGDSYGYTF. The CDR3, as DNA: TGCAGCGTTCCCCTGGGAGAAAGGGGCGATTCCTATGGCTACACCTTC.

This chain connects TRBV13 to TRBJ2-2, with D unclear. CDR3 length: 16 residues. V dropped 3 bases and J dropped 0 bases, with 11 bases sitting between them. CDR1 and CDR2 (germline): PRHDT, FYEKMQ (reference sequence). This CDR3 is CASSFAGRTNTGELFF. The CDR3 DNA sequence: TGTGCCAGCAGCTTTGCCGGGCGGACGAACACCGGGGAGCTGTTTTTT.

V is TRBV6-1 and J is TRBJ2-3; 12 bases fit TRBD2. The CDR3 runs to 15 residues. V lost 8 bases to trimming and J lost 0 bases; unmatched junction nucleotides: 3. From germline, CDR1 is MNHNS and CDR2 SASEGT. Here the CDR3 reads CASRLAGGSTDTQYF. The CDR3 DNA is TGTGCCAGCCGGCTAGCGGGGGGGAGCACAGATACGCAGTATTTT.

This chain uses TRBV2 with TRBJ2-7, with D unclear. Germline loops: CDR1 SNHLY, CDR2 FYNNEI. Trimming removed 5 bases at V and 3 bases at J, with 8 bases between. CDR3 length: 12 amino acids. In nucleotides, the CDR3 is TGTGCCAGCAGTAGGTCAGGCTACGAGCAGTACTTC. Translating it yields CASSRSGYEQYF.

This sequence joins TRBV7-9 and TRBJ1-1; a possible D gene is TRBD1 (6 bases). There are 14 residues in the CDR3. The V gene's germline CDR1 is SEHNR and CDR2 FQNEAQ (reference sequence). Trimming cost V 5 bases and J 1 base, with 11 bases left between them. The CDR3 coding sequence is TGTGCCAGCAGCCCCGGGACACCGAACACTGAAGCTTTCTTT. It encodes CASSPGTPNTEAFF.

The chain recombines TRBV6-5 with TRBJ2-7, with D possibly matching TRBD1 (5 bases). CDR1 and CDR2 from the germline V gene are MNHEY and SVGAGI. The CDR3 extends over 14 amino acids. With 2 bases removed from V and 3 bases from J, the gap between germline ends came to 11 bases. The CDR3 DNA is TGTGCCAGCAGTTACAGACAGTACTACTACGAGCAGTACTTC. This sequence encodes CASSYRQYYYEQYF.

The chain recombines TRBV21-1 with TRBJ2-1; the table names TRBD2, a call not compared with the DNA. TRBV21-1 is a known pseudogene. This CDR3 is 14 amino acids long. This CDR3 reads CASSRLAGGVEQFF. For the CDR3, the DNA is TGTGCCAGCAGCCGGCTAGCGGGGGGTGTTGAGCAGTTCTTC.

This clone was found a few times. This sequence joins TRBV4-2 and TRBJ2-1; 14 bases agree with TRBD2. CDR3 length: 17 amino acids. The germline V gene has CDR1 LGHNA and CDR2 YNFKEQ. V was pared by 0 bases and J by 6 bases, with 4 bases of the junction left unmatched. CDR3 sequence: CASSQDVTSGGGNEQFF. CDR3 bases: TGTGCCAGCAGCCAAGATGTGACTAGCGGGGGGGGCAATGAGCAGTTCTTC.

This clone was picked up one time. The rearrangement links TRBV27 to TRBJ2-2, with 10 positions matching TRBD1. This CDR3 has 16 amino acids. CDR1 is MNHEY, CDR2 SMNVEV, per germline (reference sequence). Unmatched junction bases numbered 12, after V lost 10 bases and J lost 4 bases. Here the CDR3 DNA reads TGTGCCACCGGACCCGGGACAGGGGTAGCCACCGGGGAGCTGTTTTTT. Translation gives CATGPGTGVATGELFF.

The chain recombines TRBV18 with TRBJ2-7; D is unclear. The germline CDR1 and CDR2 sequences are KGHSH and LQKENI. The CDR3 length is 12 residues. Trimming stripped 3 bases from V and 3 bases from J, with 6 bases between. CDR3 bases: TGTGCCAGCTCACCGTGTCACTACGAGCAGTACGTC. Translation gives CASSPCHYEQYV.

The DNA of the CDR3 is TGTGCCAGCAGCTCGCAGGGGGAGACCCAGTACTTC. Amino acid sequence: CASSSQGETQYF. The rearrangement joins TRBV7-2 to TRBJ2-5; a weak D match, TRBD1 (6 bases). CDR3 length: 12 amino acids. V lost 4 bases and J lost 5, with 8 bases in between. Germline-derived CDR1 and CDR2 are SGHTA and FQGNSA.

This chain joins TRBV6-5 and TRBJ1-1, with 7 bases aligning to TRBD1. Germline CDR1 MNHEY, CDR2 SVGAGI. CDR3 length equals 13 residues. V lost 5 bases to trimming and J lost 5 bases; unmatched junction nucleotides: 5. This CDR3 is CASSLGRGTEAFF. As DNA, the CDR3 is TGTGCCAGCAGTCTGGGCAGGGGGACTGAAGCTTTCTTT.

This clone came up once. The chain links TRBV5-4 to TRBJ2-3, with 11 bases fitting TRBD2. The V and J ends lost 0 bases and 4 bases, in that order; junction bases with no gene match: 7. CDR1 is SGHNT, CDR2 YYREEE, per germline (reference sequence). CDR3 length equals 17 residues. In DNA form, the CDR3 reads TGTGCCAGCAGCTTGGCCATTAGCGGGGGGGCAGCAGATACGCAGTATTTT. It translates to CASSLAISGGAADTQYF.

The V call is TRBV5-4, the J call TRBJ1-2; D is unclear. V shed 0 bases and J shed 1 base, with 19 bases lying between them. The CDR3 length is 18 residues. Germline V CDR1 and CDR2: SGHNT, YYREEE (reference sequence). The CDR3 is CASSLDFMDSPGNYGYTF. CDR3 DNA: TGTGCCAGCAGCTTGGATTTCATGGATTCCCCGGGTAACTATGGCTACACCTTC. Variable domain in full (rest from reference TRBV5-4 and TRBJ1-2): ETGVTQSPTHLIKTRGQQVTLRCSSQSGHNTVSWYQQALGQGPQFIFQYYREEENGRGNFPPRFSGLQFPNYSSELNVNALELDDSALYLCASSLDFMDSPGNYGYTFGSGTRLTVV.

The CDR3 DNA reads TGTGCCAGCAGTGAATTCGGGGGGGAAGGTCCCTACGAGCAGTACTTC. It encodes CASSEFGGEGPYEQYF. V gene TRBV25-1 combines with J gene TRBJ2-7, with 8 nucleotides matching TRBD2. In germline, CDR1 is MGHDK, CDR2 SYGVNS. The J segment lost 2 bases and the V segment lost 1 base, leaving 7 bases of the junction unmatched. The CDR3 is 16 amino acids.

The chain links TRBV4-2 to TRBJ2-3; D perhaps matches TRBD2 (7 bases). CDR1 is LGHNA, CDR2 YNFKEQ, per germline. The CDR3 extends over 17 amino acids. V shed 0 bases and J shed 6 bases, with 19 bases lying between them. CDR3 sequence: CASSQDPSRGGADTQYF. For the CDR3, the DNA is TGTGCCAGCAGCCAAGATCCCTCGAGGGGGGGCGCGGATACGCAGTATTTT.

The CDR3 coding sequence is TGTGCCAGCAGCCCGGGACAGAGCGCTAACTATGGCTACACCTTC. Translation: CASSPGQSANYGYTF. The genes are TRBV7-2 and TRBJ1-2, with 7 bases identical to TRBD1. Germline V gives CDR1 SGHTA, CDR2 FQGNSA. The CDR3 covers 15 residues. Trimming at V came to 5 bases and at J to 0 bases, leaving 6 bases not matched to a gene.

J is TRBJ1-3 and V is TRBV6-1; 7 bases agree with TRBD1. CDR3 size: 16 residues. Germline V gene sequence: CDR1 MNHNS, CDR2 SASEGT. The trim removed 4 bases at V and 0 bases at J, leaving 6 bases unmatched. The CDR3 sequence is CASSGGTVFSGNTIYF. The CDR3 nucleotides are TGTGCCAGCAGTGGAGGGACAGTTTTCTCTGGAAACACCATATATTTT.

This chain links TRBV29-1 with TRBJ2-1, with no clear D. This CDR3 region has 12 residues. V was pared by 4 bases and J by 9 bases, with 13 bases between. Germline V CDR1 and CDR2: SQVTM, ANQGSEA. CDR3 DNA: TGCAGCGTTGCCCTCCACTGGGGTGAGCAGTTCTTC. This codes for CSVALHWGEQFF.

The CDR3 nucleotides read TGTGCCAGTAGTATATGGACAGGGAGTTTCGATGAGCAGTTCTTC. Protein product: CASSIWTGSFDEQFF. This chain joins TRBV19 and TRBJ2-1, with 8 bases that match TRBD1. From germline, CDR1 is LNHDA and CDR2 SQIVND (reference sequence). The CDR3 is 15 amino acids. The J segment lost 8 bases and the V segment lost 2 bases, leaving 8 bases of the junction unmatched.

The CDR3 is CASSPSSHNEQFF. CDR3 nucleotide sequence: TGTGCCAGCAGCCCGTCCAGCCACAATGAGCAGTTCTTC. This chain links TRBV4-2 with TRBJ2-1; D not resolved. CDR1 is LGHNA, CDR2 YNFKEQ, per germline. CDR3 size: 13 residues. Trimming took 4 bases from V and 5 from J, leaving 9 bases between them.

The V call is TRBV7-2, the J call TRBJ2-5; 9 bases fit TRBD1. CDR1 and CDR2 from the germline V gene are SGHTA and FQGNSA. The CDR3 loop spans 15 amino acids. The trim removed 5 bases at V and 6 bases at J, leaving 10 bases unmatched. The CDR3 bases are TGTGCCAGCAGCCTCGGGACAGGGTCGACTAAGACCCAGTACTTC. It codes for CASSLGTGSTKTQYF.

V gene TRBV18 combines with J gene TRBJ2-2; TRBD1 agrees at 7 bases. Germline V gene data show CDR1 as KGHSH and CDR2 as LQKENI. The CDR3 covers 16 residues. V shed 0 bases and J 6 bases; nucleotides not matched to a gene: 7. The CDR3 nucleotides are TGTGCCAGCTCACCACCGAGGGCAGGGGGAGCCGGGGAGCTGTTTTTT. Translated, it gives CASSPPRAGGAGELFF. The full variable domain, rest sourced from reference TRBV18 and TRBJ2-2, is NAGVMQNPRHLVRRRGQEARLRCSPMKGHSHVYWYRQLPEEGLKFMVYLQKENIIDESGMPKERFSAEFPKEGPSILRIQQVVRGDSAAYFCASSPPRAGGAGELFFGEGSRLTVL.

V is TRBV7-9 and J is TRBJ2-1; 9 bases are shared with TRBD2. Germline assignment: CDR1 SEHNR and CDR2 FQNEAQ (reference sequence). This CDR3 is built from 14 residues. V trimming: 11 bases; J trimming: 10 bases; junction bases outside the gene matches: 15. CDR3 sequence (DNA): TGTGCCCAAGCGCTAGCGGGAACCTTCAGGGAGCAGTTCTTC. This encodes CAQALAGTFREQFF.

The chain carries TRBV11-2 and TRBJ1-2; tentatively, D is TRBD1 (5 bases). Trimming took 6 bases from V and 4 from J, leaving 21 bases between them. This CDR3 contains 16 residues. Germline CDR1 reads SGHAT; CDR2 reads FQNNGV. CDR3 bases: TGTGCCAGCAGTACGGCGTGGGGGATTAGGTCCTATGGCTACACCTTC. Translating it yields CASSTAWGIRSYGYTF.

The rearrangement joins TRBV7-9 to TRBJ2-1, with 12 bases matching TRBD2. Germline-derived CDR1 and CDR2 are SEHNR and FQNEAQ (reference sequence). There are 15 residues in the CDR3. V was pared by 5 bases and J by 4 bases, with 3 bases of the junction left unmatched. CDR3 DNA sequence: TGTGCCAGCAGCGGGCTAGCGGGGGGGTACAATGAGCAGTTCTTC. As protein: CASSGLAGGYNEQFF.

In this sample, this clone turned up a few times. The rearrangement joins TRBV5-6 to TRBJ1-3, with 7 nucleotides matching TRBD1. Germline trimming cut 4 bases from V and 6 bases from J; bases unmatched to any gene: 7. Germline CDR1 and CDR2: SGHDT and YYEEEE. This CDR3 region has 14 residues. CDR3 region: CASSMTGLENTIYF. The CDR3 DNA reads TGTGCCAGCAGCATGACAGGGCTCGAAAACACCATATATTTT.